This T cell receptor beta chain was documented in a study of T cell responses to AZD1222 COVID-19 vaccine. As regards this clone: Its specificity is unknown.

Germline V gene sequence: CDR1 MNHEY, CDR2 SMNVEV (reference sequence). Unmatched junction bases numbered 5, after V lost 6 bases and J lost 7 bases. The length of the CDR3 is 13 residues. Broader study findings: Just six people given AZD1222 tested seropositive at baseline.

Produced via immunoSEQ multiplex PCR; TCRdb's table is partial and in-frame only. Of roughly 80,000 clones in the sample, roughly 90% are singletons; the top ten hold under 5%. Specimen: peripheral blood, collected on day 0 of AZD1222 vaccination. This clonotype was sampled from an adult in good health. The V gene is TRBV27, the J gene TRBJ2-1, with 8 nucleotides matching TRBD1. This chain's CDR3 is CASSWDRMNEQFF. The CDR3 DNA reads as TGTGCCAGCAGCTGGGACAGGATGAATGAGCAGTTCTTC.